These 30 T cell receptor beta chains came from one sample sequenced in a study of T cell responses to AZD1222 COVID-19 vaccine. This table comes from immunoSEQ multiplex PCR, and its TCRdb copy is limited to in-frame clones, with some not included. In the table there are approximately 100,000 clones, 90% of which are singletons. The source was peripheral blood, collected on day 0 of AZD1222 vaccination. The receptors come from an adult in good health.

The table lists this clone with a few counts. This chain joins TRBV19 and TRBJ1-3; D gene unclear. Germline V CDR1 and CDR2: LNHDA, SQIVND (reference sequence). With 7 bases removed from V and 1 base from J, the gap between germline ends came to 17 bases. The CDR3 loop spans 16 amino acids. The CDR3 DNA follows: TGTGCCAGTACGATCGGAAACTCTCCATCTGGAAACACCATATATTTT. It codes for CASTIGNSPSGNTIYF.

CDR3 in amino acids: CASSDDDQGTDTQYF. The CDR3 bases are TGTGCCAGCAGTGATGACGACCAGGGGACAGATACGCAGTATTTT. The chain uses TRBV2 and TRBJ2-3, with TRBD1 as a possible D gene (6 bases). Germline CDR1 and CDR2: SNHLY and FYNNEI. The CDR3 totals 15 residues. V was trimmed by 3 bases and J by 3 bases, leaving 13 bases between them.

The chain carries TRBV5-1 and TRBJ2-3; 11 bases align to TRBD2. Germline V gives CDR1 SGHRS, CDR2 YFSETQ. The CDR3 runs 16 residues. V lost 4 bases to trimming and J lost 0 bases; unmatched junction nucleotides: 4. This CDR3 reads CASSRGTSGSTDTQYF. The DNA for the CDR3 is TGCGCCAGCAGCCGAGGGACTAGCGGAAGCACAGATACGCAGTATTTT.

V and J are TRBV19 and TRBJ1-6; weak D call: TRBD1 (6 bases). Trimming stripped 6 bases from V and 7 bases from J, with 13 bases between. Germline V gene data show CDR1 as LNHDA and CDR2 as SQIVND (reference sequence). The CDR3 totals 14 residues. The CDR3 DNA sequence: TGTGCCAGTAGGACTACGACAGGCAATTCACCCCTCCACTTT. Translating gives CASRTTTGNSPLHF. Combining the CDR3 with reference TRBV19 and TRBJ1-6 gives the whole variable domain DGGITQSPKYLFRKEGQNVTLSCEQNLNHDAMYWYRQDPGQGLRLIYYSQIVNDFQKGDIAEGYSVSREKKESFPLTVTSAQKNPTAFYLCASRTTTGNSPLHFGNGTRLTVT.

The genes are TRBV12-3 or TRBV12-4 and TRBJ2-5; TRBD1 matches at 7 bases. V was pared by 6 bases and J by 3 bases, with 4 bases of the junction left unmatched. The CDR3 is made up of 13 amino acids. This CDR3 reads CASRRDSEETQYF. CDR3 in DNA: TGTGCCAGCAGGAGGGACAGTGAAGAGACCCAGTACTTC.

The CDR3 here is CASSLATGYYGYTF. As DNA, the CDR3 is TGTGCCAGCAGCTTGGCCACGGGCTACTATGGCTACACCTTC. J is TRBJ1-2 and V is TRBV5-4; D not resolved. CDR3 length: 14 amino acids. Germline V gene lookup returns CDR1 SGHNT and CDR2 YYREEE (reference sequence). The V end lost 0 bases, the J end lost 3 bases, and 9 bases lay between the germline ends.

The table lists this clone with a few counts. Other DNA sequences in the same sample also yield this CDR3. This chain connects TRBV28 to TRBJ2-3; D ambiguous. The CDR3 loop spans 11 amino acids. The germline V gene encodes CDR1 MDHEN and CDR2 SYDVKM. V was trimmed by 3 bases and J by 5 bases, leaving 3 bases between them. CDR3 nucleotide sequence: TGTGCCAGCAGTTTCGGAGATACGCAGTATTTT. Its translation: CASSFGDTQYF.

The CDR3 spells CASSPGQGETQYF. The CDR3 DNA reads as TGTGCCAGCAGCCCTGGACAGGGCGAGACCCAGTACTTC. The gene calls are TRBV7-2 and TRBJ2-5; 8 bases align to TRBD1. The CDR3 is made up of 13 amino acids. With 5 bases clipped from V and 5 bases from J, the junction kept 4 bases outside the gene matches. Germline values: CDR1 SGHTA, CDR2 FQGNSA.

This clone was observed a handful of times. This chain joins TRBV14 and TRBJ1-2; no clear D. The V end lost 5 bases, the J end lost 4 bases, and 17 bases lay between the germline ends. The CDR3 consists of 15 residues. Germline V gene data show CDR1 as SGHDN and CDR2 as FVKESK. Here the CDR3 DNA reads TGTGCCAGCAGCTCTCGTTCCACCTCTTCCTATGGCTACACCTTC. This translates into CASSSRSTSSYGYTF.

This chain joins TRBV6-1 and TRBJ1-4; D unclear. Germline V gene lookup returns CDR1 MNHNS and CDR2 SASEGT. There are 16 residues in the CDR3. The V end lost 3 bases, the J end lost 1 base, and 12 bases lay between the germline ends. In nucleotides, the CDR3 is TGTGCCAGCAGTGAGTTGGGTGAGCGAACTAATGAAAAACTGTTTTTT. Protein product: CASSELGERTNEKLFF.

This rearrangement joins TRBV11-1 to TRBJ1-6; D is unresolved. Germline V gene lookup returns CDR1 SGHAT and CDR2 FQDESV (reference sequence). The CDR3 totals 15 residues. V was clipped by 5 bases and J by 6 bases, with 14 bases between them. The CDR3 DNA sequence: TGTGCCAGCAGCCCAAGTAGCGGGTTTAATTCACCCCTCCACTTT. Its protein product is CASSPSSGFNSPLHF.

CDR3 DNA sequence: TGTGCCAGCAGTCCTCCGGGGCCTTCCTACGAGCAGTACTTC. Amino acids: CASSPPGPSYEQYF. The chain combines TRBV13 with TRBJ2-7, with D perhaps being TRBD1 or TRBD2 (5 bases each). This CDR3 has 14 residues. V was shortened by 6 bases and J by 1 base, with 13 bases between the two germline ends. CDR1 is PRHDT and CDR2 is FYEKMQ in the germline V gene (reference sequence).

The chain recombines TRBV4-1 with TRBJ2-7; D is possibly TRBD1 or TRBD2 (5 bases each). This CDR3 spans 14 amino acids. The ends were cut back, 6 bases at V and 0 bases at J, with 12 bases in the middle. CDR1 MGHRA and CDR2 YSYEKL come from the germline V gene. CDR3 in DNA: TGCGCCAGCAGTCCCGGGACGGTCTCCTACGAGCAGTACTTC. It codes for CASSPGTVSYEQYF.

V usage is TRBV24-1 and J usage is TRBJ2-6; D might be TRBD2 (5 bases). V lost 5 bases and J 3 bases, leaving 16 bases between the germline ends. The germline V gene has CDR1 KGHDR and CDR2 SFDVKD. The CDR3 has 17 residues. DNA of the CDR3: TGTGCCACCAGTGGCGTTAATGCGGGTGGTGGGGCCAACGTCCTGACTTTC. It translates to CATSGVNAGGGANVLTF.

This clone was seen a handful of times. The chain couples TRBV7-2 to TRBJ2-1; D remains unclear. CDR3 length: 15 residues. V was shortened by 0 bases and J by 2 bases, with 8 bases between the two germline ends. CDR1 SGHTA and CDR2 FQGNSA come from the germline V gene. CDR3 nucleotides: TGTGCCAGCAGCTTAGCTAGCAACACCTACAATGAGCAGTTCTTC. Encoded protein: CASSLASNTYNEQFF.

The chain combines TRBV7-9 with TRBJ2-7; 9 bases agree with TRBD1. CDR3 length: 18 amino acids. V trimming: 5 bases; J trimming: 0 bases; junction bases outside the gene matches: 14. CDR1 and CDR2 (germline): SEHNR, FQNEAQ (reference sequence). As DNA, the CDR3 is TGTGCCAGCAGCCCCGAGTCTTGGGGACAGGGACCCTCCTACGAGCAGTACTTC. Translated: CASSPESWGQGPSYEQYF.

The rearrangement links TRBV6-5 to TRBJ1-3; D ambiguous. Trimming took 6 bases from V and 0 from J, leaving 12 bases between them. The CDR3 spans 15 residues. The germline gives CDR1 MNHEY, CDR2 SVGAGI. CDR3 residues: CASSVDFLSGNTIYF. The CDR3 DNA is TGTGCCAGCAGCGTCGACTTCCTCTCTGGAAACACCATATATTTT.

The rearrangement uses TRBV6-5 and TRBJ2-5; no reliable D call. The V end was cut by 8 bases, the J end by 1 base, with 8 bases between. Germline values: CDR1 MNHEY, CDR2 SVGAGI. This CDR3 spans 12 amino acids. CDR3 amino acids: CASLGSQETQYF. The CDR3 nucleotides are TGTGCCAGCCTAGGCAGCCAAGAGACCCAGTACTTC.

This clone was picked up one time. This chain links TRBV28 with TRBJ1-2, with D possibly matching TRBD1 (5 bases). The V gene's germline CDR1 is MDHEN and CDR2 SYDVKM. The CDR3 spans 13 residues. The V and J ends lost 5 bases and 11 bases respectively, with 18 bases between them. As DNA, the CDR3 is TGTGCCAGCAGTCTAGGGACTTTTGATTCGTACACCTTC. Translated, it gives CASSLGTFDSYTF.

This chain joins TRBV3-1 (or the pseudogene TRBV3-2) and TRBJ1-3; TRBD1 might be the D (5 bases). V was clipped by 4 bases and J by 8 bases, with 6 bases between them. CDR1 and CDR2 from the germline V gene are LGHDT and YNNKEL (reference sequence). This CDR3 has 11 residues. The CDR3 DNA reads as TGTGCCAGCAGCCTCAGGGACACCATATATTTT. As protein: CASSLRDTIYF.

J is TRBJ1-5 and V is TRBV23-1; D ambiguous. TRBV23-1 is an open reading frame, and its role is uncertain. The ends were cut back, 3 bases at V and 7 bases at J, with 16 bases in the middle. The CDR3 has 15 residues. CDR3 protein: CASSQRQEKGQPQHF. CDR3 sequence (DNA): TGCGCCAGCAGTCAGCGTCAGGAGAAGGGCCAGCCCCAGCATTTT.

The gene calls are TRBV30 and TRBJ2-7; D perhaps matches TRBD2 (6 bases). Per the germline V gene, CDR1 is GTSNPN and CDR2 is SVGIG (reference sequence). V lost 2 bases to trimming and J lost 1 base, with 12 bases between them. CDR3 size: 14 residues. The CDR3 sequence: CAWSLRRGSYEQYF. The CDR3 region has the DNA TGTGCCTGGAGTTTACGACGGGGGTCCTACGAGCAGTACTTC. The full variable domain, rest sourced from reference TRBV30 and TRBJ2-7, is SQTIHQWPATLVQPVGSPLSLECTVEGTSNPNLYWYRQAAGRGLQLLFYSVGIGQISSEVPQNLSASRPQDRQFILSSKKLLLSDSGFYLCAWSLRRGSYEQYFGPGTRLTVT.

This clone was counted between two and nine times. The chain links TRBV10-3 to TRBJ1-4; D is undetermined. Trimming stripped 9 bases from V and 4 bases from J, with 15 bases between. The CDR3 totals 14 residues. Germline V gene sequence: CDR1 ENHRY, CDR2 SYGVKD. The CDR3 here is CAISTSGDNEKLFF. Here the CDR3 DNA reads TGTGCCATTAGTACGTCCGGGGATAATGAAAAACTGTTTTTT.

This chain links TRBV6-5 with TRBJ2-2; 8 nucleotides agree with TRBD1. The CDR3 spans 14 residues. CDR1 MNHEY and CDR2 SVGAGI come from the germline V gene. J was trimmed by 6 bases and V by 7 bases; bases with no gene match: 7. CDR3 DNA sequence: TGTGCCAGCACCCCAGGACAGGGTTCCGGGGAGCTGTTTTTT. It yields the protein CASTPGQGSGELFF.

The CDR3 sequence: CAWSYDERIEWEQYF. CDR3 nucleotides: TGTGCCTGGAGTTACGATGAGAGGATTGAATGGGAGCAGTACTTC. The V call is TRBV30, the J call TRBJ2-7; D gene ambiguous. Trimming removed 2 bases at V and 7 bases at J, with 21 bases between. The CDR3 totals 15 residues. CDR1 GTSNPN and CDR2 SVGIG come from the germline V gene (reference sequence).

Only one count was recorded for this clone. This rearrangement joins TRBV19 to TRBJ1-1, with a tentative D call TRBD1 (5 bases). V lost 5 bases and J 5 bases, leaving 12 bases between the germline ends. This CDR3 has 13 amino acids. Germline CDR1 is LNHDA and CDR2 is SQIVND (reference sequence). Here the CDR3 DNA reads TGTGCCAGTAGTCCCGGGGGTGGAACTGAAGCTTTCTTT. It translates to CASSPGGGTEAFF.

This clone was detected only once. The rearrangement links TRBV3-1 (or the pseudogene TRBV3-2) to TRBJ2-2, with TRBD1 matching 10 bases. The CDR3 is 17 residues long. CDR1 LGHDT and CDR2 YNNKEL come from the germline V gene (reference sequence). With V trimmed by 0 bases and J by 4 bases, 5 bases remained unmatched. Written as DNA, the CDR3 is TGTGCCAGCAGCCAAGATCGACGGACAGGGGGCACCGGGGAGCTGTTTTTT. Protein sequence: CASSQDRRTGGTGELFF.

On this clone: The identical CDR3 is also encoded by other nucleotide sequences in the sample. The chain recombines TRBV19 with TRBJ1-5; tentatively, D is TRBD1 (5 bases). With 3 bases removed from V and 3 bases from J, the gap between germline ends came to 9 bases. The CDR3 sequence is 14 residues long. Germline V CDR1 and CDR2: LNHDA, SQIVND (reference sequence). The CDR3 sequence: CASSIRDSNQPQHF. DNA for the CDR3: TGTGCCAGTAGTATTAGGGACTCCAATCAGCCCCAGCATTTT. The variable domain in full, completed from reference TRBV19 and TRBJ1-5, reads DGGITQSPKYLFRKEGQNVTLSCEQNLNHDAMYWYRQDPGQGLRLIYYSQIVNDFQKGDIAEGYSVSREKKESFPLTVTSAQKNPTAFYLCASSIRDSNQPQHFGDGTRLSIL.

The CDR3 DNA follows: TGCAGTGCTAGTTCCTGGGGGAAGGGAAACACCATATATTTT. Its translation is CSASSWGKGNTIYF. The V gene is TRBV20-1, the J gene TRBJ1-3; possibly TRBD1 for D (5 bases). Germline V lookup: CDR1 DFQATT, CDR2 SNEGSKA (reference sequence). There are 14 residues in the CDR3. Trimming removed 3 bases from V and 4 bases from J, with 13 bases in between.

V and J are TRBV13 and TRBJ1-1; D gene ambiguous. Between the trimmed V and J ends, which lost 3 bases and 8 bases, there was a span of 16 bases. CDR1 is PRHDT, CDR2 FYEKMQ, per germline (reference sequence). This CDR3 has 14 amino acids. CDR3 amino acids: CASSFGPNTREAFF. CDR3 DNA: TGTGCCAGCAGCTTCGGACCAAATACCAGGGAAGCTTTCTTT.